This TCR beta chain is drawn from a study of B cell selection in AIRE deficiency (dated by TCRdb to between 2019 and 2020). Study-wide context: Researchers compared the TCRbeta repertoires of sorted blood CD4+ conventional T cells and regulatory T cells from AIRE-deficient patients with the corresponding repertoires from healthy controls. The TCR-sequenced cohort comprised roughly 5 AIRE-deficient APECED patients and roughly 5 healthy control donors. Summary of the overall study and its limitations: TCRBV gene usage, CDR3 length and TCR diversity in Tconv and Treg cells from AIRE-deficient patients were found to be similar to those in cells from healthy donors. Around 30% of Treg TCRbeta sequences shared among healthy donors appeared in patient Tconv cells, suggesting diversion of Treg-biased clones into the Tconv compartment. Shared Treg sequences had shorter CDR3s, reflecting a bias toward rearrangements with few non-templated nucleotide insertions. Only TCRbeta chains were sequenced, and about 36% of shared healthy-donor Treg sequences were also present in healthy Tconv cells, possibly due to differing TCRalpha chains. Among around 3,700 shared Treg TCRbeta sequences, approximately 32% were found to be shared only among healthy donors and approximately 9.3% only among patients, suggesting that Treg selection is less efficient in the absence of AIRE.

Comment on this clone: Its antigen target is currently unknown. Qualities for individual bases were not recorded, and no much larger clone is one base off.

Conventional CD4 T cells were sorted as CD4+CD127+ cells. AIRE-deficient patients had APECED syndrome. A FACSAria flow cytometer was used to sort the Tconv and Treg cells intended for TCRbeta sequencing. Sorted cells were collected into 5-ml round-bottom polystyrene tubes, and dry cell pellets were frozen at -80°C before sequencing. For this chain, trimming is 3 bases at the V end and 5 bases at the J end, and the number of junction bases without a gene match is 4. Including the terminal cysteine and phenylalanine, the CDR3 comprises 14 residues. The only DNA kept is the CDR3, 42 bases in frame from the first base. The germline V gene encodes CDR1 SGHDN and CDR2 FVKESK. The immunoSEQ platform was used to sequence the TCRbeta chains. Under the source paper's analysis protocol: When conventional T cell repertoires were pooled, about 11x10^4 distinct in-frame TCRbeta sequences were obtained from patients and 13.4x10^4 from healthy donors. Treg TCRbeta sequences found in two or more individuals were defined as public, and these public Treg TCRbeta sequences were then searched for in Tconv repertoires. Group differences were tested with Mann-Whitney U tests and Bonferroni-Dunn correction in GraphPad Prism 7.03. This is the immuneACCESS table as TCRdb keeps it, with only in-frame sequences that have V and J called. A part of the clones is gone; compared with another copy, unresolved V genes explain less than half, and the rest is unexplained. The DNA gave D and trimming, while V, J and clone size come from that table. The table for this sample lists under 30,000 clones; approximately 96% of them were counted only once. The leading ten clones occupy roughly 0.2% of the sample.

The sequenced sample was conventional CD4+ T cells sorted from PBMCs. The chain employs TRBV14 and TRBJ1-2; TRBD1 agrees with 9 junctional bases. This clonotype was obtained from a human donor with AIRE deficiency. The CDR3 reads CASSQPGTGYGYTF. The DNA is as follows: TGTGCCAGCAGCCAGCCCGGGACAGGGTATGGCTACACCTTC.